This T cell receptor (beta chain) stems from a study of T cells in Graves' hyperthyroidism and ophthalmopathy. This clonotype was counted many times. Graves' hyperthyroidism qualified as stable when ophthalmopathy did not progress within 18 months. Any patient presenting with uncontrolled infection, other autoimmune disease, pregnancy or lactation was left out. For the diagnoses, clinical symptoms, serum thyroxine and TRAb, thyroid ultrasound and orbital computed tomography were used. The CDR3 is 17 residues long. V was cut by 3 bases and J by 7 bases, with 23 bases left in between. Germline assignment: CDR1 SGHAT and CDR2 FQNNGV. Using RNA transcripts as the source, TCR beta CDR3 regions were amplified. With the HTBI primer set, the TCR CDR3 went through a first round of RT-PCR. TCRdb reanalysed the multiplex PCR reads using MiXCR and keeps one entry per CDR3 protein. The sample comprises some 440,000 distinct CDR3 sequences, around 14% of which are singletons, and roughly 13% rests with the top ten.

V and J are TRBV11-2 and TRBJ2-3, with a tentative D call TRBD2 (5 bases). The TCR was taken from a woman aged 18-29 years with Graves' hyperthyroidism. Sample: blood. CDR3 residues: CASSFFKQFGISNTQYF. DNA for the CDR3: TGTGCCAGCAGCTTTTTTAAACAGTTCGGGATATCAAATACGCAGTATTTT.